This T cell receptor (beta chain) was sequenced during a study of blood T cell repertoires in COVID-19. The wider study: Acute and convalescent COVID-19 samples came from the United States, Italy and Spain. Nucleic acid was either cDNA or gDNA, and it came from T cells, B-cell-depleted T cells, or PBMCs.

Recovered status in Cohort 3 required two negative PCRs, clearance, or symptom resolution. Sequencing used immunoSEQ multiplex PCR; TCRdb keeps in-frame clones, though not all of them. The sample records hundreds of thousands of clones, over 80% being singletons. The receptor's source is a woman between 35 and 50 years old who had recovered from COVID-19. Sequenced: PBMCs or T cells enriched from blood (not recorded which).

CDR3 in DNA: TGCGCCAGCAGCCCTAATACCGGACAGAACTATGGCTACACCTTC. It is translated as CASSPNTGQNYGYTF. The chain has TRBV5-1 and TRBJ1-2; maybe TRBD1 (6 bases). In germline, CDR1 is SGHRS, CDR2 YFSETQ. V shed 4 bases and J shed 2 bases, with 15 bases lying between them. This CDR3 has 15 residues.